Presented here are 9 T cell receptor beta chains from one specimen sequenced in a study of T cells in Graves' hyperthyroidism and ophthalmopathy (dated by TCRdb to 2018 to 2020). The library was made by multiplex PCR. Sequencer: Illumina HiSeq 2000. Amplification of TCR beta CDR3 regions was carried out from RNA transcripts. For the first round of RT-PCR on the TCR CDR3, the HTBI primer set was used together with the Qiagen OneStep RT-PCR kit. The public reads were reprocessed in TCRdb via fastp at Q25 and MiXCR, keeping in-frame beta chains. Identical CDR3 protein sequences are pooled into one entry, listed with their most common genes and DNA. The sample table lists hundreds of thousands of distinct CDR3 sequences, around 39% of them with a count of one. The ten largest clones represent over 8% of the sample. The specimen was blood. These receptors were taken from a man aged 18-30 years with Graves' hyperthyroidism.

V usage is TRBV20-1 and J usage is TRBJ2-7; D ambiguous. CDR1 DFQATT and CDR2 SNEGSKA come from the germline V gene (reference sequence). The V end lost 4 bases, the J end lost 0 bases, and 10 bases lay between the germline ends. CDR3 size: 13 residues. The CDR3 DNA reads as TGCAGTGCTAAGATCACTGCCTCCTACGAGCAGTACTTC. Its translation: CSAKITASYEQYF.

The chain joins TRBV19 to TRBJ1-5, with TRBD1 identical over 7 bases. This CDR3 has 14 amino acids. Germline loops: CDR1 LNHDA, CDR2 SQIVND (reference sequence). Germline trimming cut 3 bases from V and 4 bases from J; bases unmatched to any gene: 3. In DNA, the CDR3 is TGTGCCAGTAGTATGGAGACAGGGAATCAGCCCCAGCATTTT. Translating it yields CASSMETGNQPQHF.

The table lists this clonotype with a few counts. The V gene is TRBV20-1, the J gene TRBJ2-7; perhaps TRBD2 as D (5 bases). This CDR3 contains 15 residues. Germline lookup yields CDR1 DFQATT and CDR2 SNEGSKA (reference sequence). Between the trimmed V and J ends, which lost 0 bases and 4 bases, there was a span of 16 bases. The CDR3 nucleotides are TGCAGTGCTAGAGATTTGGTAGAAAGAGGGTACGAGCAGTACTTC. Protein sequence: CSARDLVERGYEQYF.

The rearrangement uses TRBV12-3 or TRBV12-4 and TRBJ2-5; 9 bases are a match to TRBD1. The CDR3 is 14 residues long. J gave up 5 bases and V 5 bases, and 6 bases lay outside the gene matches. CDR3 in amino acids: CASSHTGGMETQYF. CDR3 sequence (DNA): TGTGCCAGCAGTCACACAGGGGGCATGGAGACCCAGTACTTC.

This clonotype was seen a handful of times. The gene calls are TRBV5-1 and TRBJ2-5; D remains ambiguous. The CDR3 covers 14 residues. Trimming stripped 1 base from V and 2 bases from J, with 9 bases between. The germline gives CDR1 SGHRS, CDR2 YFSETQ. CDR3 sequence (DNA): TGCGCCAGCAGCTTGAAGCAGGCTCAAGAGACCCAGTACTTC. Its protein is CASSLKQAQETQYF.

This chain connects TRBV10-2 to TRBJ1-5; 11 nucleotides agree with TRBD1. CDR3 length equals 16 residues. Trimming took 2 bases from V and 3 from J; bases not matched to a gene: 3. Germline assignment: CDR1 WSHSY and CDR2 SAAADI. The chain's CDR3 is CASSEAGQGDNQPQHF. For the CDR3, the DNA is TGCGCCAGCAGTGAGGCGGGACAGGGGGACAATCAGCCCCAGCATTTT.

As regards this clonotype: A much larger clone differs from this one at a single base, so this may be a read error. The chain is built from TRBV20-1 and TRBJ2-5; D is possibly TRBD2 (5 bases). The CDR3 sequence is 12 residues long. From germline, CDR1 is DFQATT and CDR2 SNEGSKA (reference sequence). As DNA, the CDR3 is TGCAGTGCTAGCGGGAAACAAGAGACCCAGTGCTTC. It specifies CSASGKQETQCF.

The chain carries TRBV7-2 and TRBJ1-3; D unresolved. The V end lost 4 bases, the J end lost 3 bases, and 13 bases lay between the germline ends. This CDR3 is 15 amino acids long. CDR1 is SGHTA and CDR2 is FQGNSA in the germline V gene. The CDR3 DNA reads as TGTGCCAGCAGCTCCCTAGCGGGATATGGAAACACCATATATTTT. This translates into CASSSLAGYGNTIYF.

The J gene is TRBJ1-4, the V gene TRBV4-1; no definite D call. V was cut by 4 bases and J by 6 bases, with 15 bases left in between. The germline gives CDR1 MGHRA, CDR2 YSYEKL. There are 15 residues in the CDR3. The CDR3 sequence is CASSRAEGLDEKLFF. Written as DNA, the CDR3 is TGCGCCAGCAGCCGTGCGGAGGGTTTGGATGAAAAACTGTTTTTT.